This T cell receptor (beta chain) was recorded in a study of T cells in Graves' hyperthyroidism and ophthalmopathy. This clonotype has at least ten counts. This CDR3 spans 14 amino acids. From germline, CDR1 is DFQATT and CDR2 SNEGSKA (reference sequence). TCR beta CDR3 regions were amplified from RNA. The HTBI set primed first-round TCR CDR3 RT-PCR. From the multiplex PCR reads, TCRdb called clonotypes with MiXCR, one entry per CDR3 protein. The sample holds fewer than 250,000 distinct CDR3 sequences, about a sixth seen once. The V call is TRBV20-1, the J call TRBJ2-7, with 13 positions matching TRBD2. The TCR comes from a man in his forties or fifties with Graves' hyperthyroidism. What was sequenced was blood. The CDR3 bases are TGCAATGCCCTAGGACTAGCGGGGGCCCACGAGCAGTACTTC. This codes for CNALGLAGAHEQYF.